The 18 T cell receptor beta chains reported below all come from one sample, sequenced in a study of blood T cell repertoires in COVID-19 (TCRdb year 2020). Library preparation was by the immunoSEQ multiplex PCR assay. Here the immuneACCESS table is served through TCRdb, limited to in-frame sequences with V and J called. Missing clones are a known gap in these copies; in checked studies unresolved V genes cover under half, and the rest lacks a known reason. Counted in this sample were a few hundred thousand clones; over 70% of them appeared once. 5% of the sample belongs to the ten largest clones. What was sequenced was PBMCs or T cells enriched from blood (not recorded which). These receptors were taken from a man younger than 40 who had recovered from COVID-19.

The chain joins TRBV11-3 to TRBJ1-5, with 8 bases matching TRBD1. The CDR3 has 19 amino acids. V shed 5 bases, J shed 1 base, and the junction held 16 bases outside the gene matches. CDR1 and CDR2 from the germline V gene are SGHNT and YENEEA. The CDR3 is CASSPQRTGFIGSNQPQHF. The CDR3 DNA is TGTGCCAGCAGCCCCCAGCGGACAGGGTTCATTGGGAGCAATCAGCCCCAGCATTTT.

V and J are TRBV14 and TRBJ1-6; 10 nucleotides align to TRBD1. The ends lost 2 bases at V and 9 bases at J; junction bases unmatched: 10. The CDR3 has 17 amino acids. Germline V CDR1 and CDR2: SGHDN, FVKESK. CDR3 nucleotide sequence: TGTGCCAGCAGCCAACTCGGGACAGGGGTTATGGGTTCACCCCTCCACTTT. Translated, it gives CASSQLGTGVMGSPLHF.

The chain uses TRBV18 and TRBJ2-4; 15 bases agree with TRBD2. Germline V lookup: CDR1 KGHSH, CDR2 LQKENI. The CDR3 spans 19 residues. V gave up 3 bases and J gave up 3 bases; unmatched junction bases: 9. As DNA, the CDR3 is TGTGCCAGCTCACCGTTCGGACTAGCGGGGGGGCTTGGCAAAAACATTCAGTACTTC. It specifies CASSPFGLAGGLGKNIQYF.

This chain links TRBV27 with TRBJ1-5, with 11 bases fitting TRBD1. V dropped 3 bases and J dropped 4; count of bases not matched to a gene: 5. Germline V gives CDR1 MNHEY, CDR2 SMNVEV (reference sequence). The length of the CDR3 is 16 residues. The CDR3 loop is CASSFLGDRGNQPQHF. The CDR3 DNA is TGTGCCAGCAGTTTCCTTGGGGACAGGGGGAATCAGCCCCAGCATTTT.

The chain employs TRBV4-1 and TRBJ1-1, with 7 bases identical to TRBD1. J gave up 3 bases and V 4 bases, and 5 bases lay outside the gene matches. The CDR3 loop spans 14 amino acids. Per the germline V gene, CDR1 is MGHRA and CDR2 is YSYEKL. CDR3 region: CASSRYDRDTEAFF. Here the CDR3 DNA reads TGCGCCAGCAGCCGATACGACAGGGACACTGAAGCTTTCTTT.

This sequence joins TRBV19 and TRBJ2-4; TRBD1 aligns across 7 bases. The CDR3 is 15 residues long. V dropped 6 bases and J dropped 4; count of bases not matched to a gene: 9. Germline V gene data show CDR1 as LNHDA and CDR2 as SQIVND (reference sequence). CDR3 coding DNA: TGTGCCAGTAGGCCTCCGGGACAGCTGAAAAACATTCAGTACTTC. Its translation is CASRPPGQLKNIQYF.

CDR3 nucleotide sequence: TGTGCCAGCAGCCAAGATCGGCAGGGGGGATACTATGGCTACACCTTC. Its protein product is CASSQDRQGGYYGYTF. The chain has TRBV3-1 (or the pseudogene TRBV3-2) and TRBJ1-2; 7 bases agree with TRBD1. J lost 3 bases, V lost 0 bases, and 7 bases had no gene match. The CDR3 contains 16 residues. Germline loops: CDR1 LGHDT, CDR2 YNNKEL (reference sequence).

The chain carries TRBV3-1 (or the pseudogene TRBV3-2) and TRBJ2-5, with D perhaps matching TRBD1 (5 bases). The V end was cut by 3 bases, the J end by 12 bases, with 26 bases between. Germline values: CDR1 LGHDT, CDR2 YNNKEL (reference sequence). The CDR3 has 16 residues. The CDR3 DNA reads as TGTGCCAGCAGCCAGGTAGTAGACAGTTACCTACGAGTGGAGTACTTC. Its protein is CASSQVVDSYLRVEYF.

This clone was recorded only once. This chain uses TRBV24-1 with TRBJ2-2; maybe TRBD1 (6 bases). CDR3 length equals 16 residues. Trimming left V 4 bases short and J 3 bases short, with 14 bases between. Germline V gene data show CDR1 as KGHDR and CDR2 as SFDVKD. The CDR3 coding sequence is TGTGCCACCAGTGACGACCCAGGGGTCGACACCGGGGAGCTGTTTTTT. This codes for CATSDDPGVDTGELFF.

V and J are TRBV9 and TRBJ2-3; the match to TRBD2 covers 11 bases. In germline, CDR1 is SGDLS, CDR2 YYNGEE. The CDR3 length is 17 residues. Germline trimming cut 0 bases from V and 5 bases from J; bases unmatched to any gene: 8. CDR3 sequence reads: CASSVAIGSGGVDTQYF. The CDR3 DNA is TGTGCCAGCAGCGTAGCTATAGGTAGCGGGGGGGTAGATACGCAGTATTTT.

The chain employs TRBV25-1 and TRBJ2-7, with a tentative D call TRBD1 (6 bases). Per the germline V gene, CDR1 is MGHDK and CDR2 is SYGVNS. V dropped 6 bases and J dropped 2 bases, with 14 bases sitting between them. This CDR3 contains 14 residues. Here the CDR3 DNA reads TGTGCCAGCAGCGACGACAGGTCTCCCTACGAGCAGTACTTC. Its translation: CASSDDRSPYEQYF.

This chain links TRBV4-1 with TRBJ1-3; D call uncertain. V gave up 2 bases and J gave up 5 bases, with 7 bases separating them. Germline V lookup: CDR1 MGHRA, CDR2 YSYEKL. There are 13 residues in the CDR3. CDR3 sequence (DNA): TGCGCCAGCAGCCAACCCGGGAGAAACACCATATATTTT. Encoded protein: CASSQPGRNTIYF.

This clone was seen more than once but under ten times. The J gene is TRBJ1-4, the V gene TRBV2, with D possibly TRBD1 on 5 matching bases. V lost 7 bases, J lost 8 bases, and 17 bases lay in between. Germline assignment: CDR1 SNHLY and CDR2 FYNNEI. The CDR3 runs 14 residues. The CDR3 DNA sequence: TGTGCCAGCATCTCTCAGGGCGGGAGAGAAAAACTGTTTTTT. Residues: CASISQGGREKLFF.

The chain is built from TRBV3-1 (or the pseudogene TRBV3-2) and TRBJ1-2; D is ambiguous. The CDR3 loop spans 15 amino acids. Trimming removed 0 bases from V and 6 bases from J, with 14 bases in between. CDR1 and CDR2 (germline): LGHDT, YNNKEL (reference sequence). Written as DNA, the CDR3 is TGTGCCAGCAGCCAAGATACAACAGCTTTTAATGGCTACACCTTC. Amino acids: CASSQDTTAFNGYTF.

This clone was seen once. The chain recombines TRBV7-3 with TRBJ2-3, with 9 bases identical to TRBD2. The CDR3 spans 16 residues. Germline V lookup: CDR1 SGHTA, CDR2 FQGTGA. V lost 5 bases and J lost 1; bases outside the gene matches: 7. The CDR3 DNA reads as TGTGCCAGCAGCCTCGCCTTAGCGGGGGGCACAGATACGCAGTATTTT. The encoded protein is CASSLALAGGTDTQYF.

J is TRBJ1-4 and V is TRBV2; D perhaps matches TRBD1 (5 bases). This CDR3 region has 13 residues. Germline-derived CDR1 and CDR2 are SNHLY and FYNNEI. V lost 6 bases and J lost 8, with 13 bases in between. This chain's CDR3 is CASSQRTREKLFF. DNA of the CDR3: TGTGCCAGCAGCCAACGGACAAGGGAAAAACTGTTTTTT.

V is TRBV11-2 and J is TRBJ1-1, with 9 bases matching TRBD1. CDR3 size: 15 residues. The trim removed 4 bases at V and 1 base at J, leaving 4 bases unmatched. Per germline, CDR1 SGHAT and CDR2 FQNNGV. CDR3 sequence: CASSSTTGGNTEAFF. The CDR3 DNA reads as TGTGCCAGCAGCTCAACGACAGGGGGGAACACTGAAGCTTTCTTT.

The J gene is TRBJ2-1, the V gene TRBV5-1; 7 bases line up with TRBD1. Germline CDR1 and CDR2: SGHRS and YFSETQ. The CDR3 length is 15 residues. J lost 7 bases, V lost 4 bases, and 11 bases had no gene match. The CDR3 DNA reads as TGCGCCAGCAGCCTCCGACAGGGCCAAAGGAATGAGCAGTTCTTC. Translating it yields CASSLRQGQRNEQFF.